The sample holds a few counts of the clone carrying this TCR beta chain. Antigen unknown. This sample is part of a study of T cell responses to AZD1222 COVID-19 vaccine. Regarding the study as a whole: A mostly white British donor set with more females was recruited, and clonal diversity was possibly underestimated.

The data were produced by immunoSEQ multiplex PCR, yet TCRdb's version contains in-frame clones alone and is incomplete. The repertoire includes approximately 100,000 clones, roughly 88% of them detected once, and 4.5% to 5.5% sits in the top ten. V was clipped by 3 bases and J by 2 bases, with 14 bases between them. The germline CDR1 and CDR2 sequences are LNHDA and SQIVND (reference sequence). CDR3 length: 17 amino acids. J is TRBJ2-6 and V is TRBV19, with D tentatively TRBD1 (6 bases). The receptor's source is an adult in good health. Sequencing was performed on peripheral blood, taken on day 0 of AZD1222 vaccination. The CDR3 nucleotides read TGTGCCAGTAGTATTGACAGGTCTAGTGCTGGGGCCAACGTCCTGACTTTC. This codes for CASSIDRSSAGANVLTF.